This is a list of T cell receptor beta chains from one sample in a study of patients and donors after allogeneic stem cell transplantation. TCRdb re-called the RT-PCR reads with MiXCR, one entry per CDR3 protein. The data contain around 170,000 distinct CDR3 sequences, roughly 22% of them singletons. The sample taken for sequencing was blood, either unsorted or a sorted T cell fraction (not recorded which). The receptors here all came from a human donor who was either an allogeneic HSCT recipient or a stem cell or donor lymphocyte infusion donor (not recorded which). It is not recorded whose cells these are; they may come from a transplant donor. CDR3s include the opening cysteine and the closing phenylalanine or tryptophan. The order of the fields is clone size, V gene, D gene, J gene, CDR3 DNA, CDR3 protein. A D gene is named only where the DNA matches it firmly. Size tells how often a clone was seen (once, few, many) or the class of an expanded clone, and some rows leave it out.

clone size: .
V gene: TRBV7-8
D gene: .
J gene: TRBJ1-6
CDR3 DNA: TGTGCCAGCAGCCCCCGAGACAGAAATTCACCCCTCCACTTT
CDR3 protein: CASSPRDRNSPLHF

clone size: .
V gene: TRBV5-1
D gene: TRBD1
J gene: TRBJ1-1
CDR3 DNA: TGCGCCAGCAGCTTGGATTTACAGGGGGCAAGCACTGAAGCTTTCTTT
CDR3 protein: CASSLDLQGASTEAFF

clone size: .
V gene: TRBV29-1
D gene: TRBD2
J gene: TRBJ2-3
CDR3 DNA: TGCAGCGTTGAGGGACTAGCGGGGACAGATACGCAGTATTTT
CDR3 protein: CSVEGLAGTDTQYF

clone size: .
V gene: TRBV11-3
D gene: .
J gene: TRBJ2-7
CDR3 DNA: TGTGCCAGCAGCTTAGGAGGGGTGACCTACGAGCAGTACTTC
CDR3 protein: CASSLGGVTYEQYF

clone size: .
V gene: TRBV7-9
D gene: .
J gene: TRBJ2-4
CDR3 DNA: TGTGCCAGCAGCTTTCCCCTCCGACGAGGGGAGGACATTCAGTACTTC
CDR3 protein: CASSFPLRRGEDIQYF

clone size: .
V gene: TRBV7-6
D gene: TRBD1
J gene: TRBJ1-1
CDR3 DNA: TGTGCCAGCAGCCTCATGGCAGGGGGTAACACTGAAGCTTTCTTT
CDR3 protein: CASSLMAGGNTEAFF

clone size: .
V gene: TRBV20-1
D gene: .
J gene: TRBJ1-4
CDR3 DNA: TGCAGTGCTAGAGAGGGAGGGTGGACTAATGAAAAACTGTTTTTT
CDR3 protein: CSAREGGWTNEKLFF

clone size: few
V gene: TRBV9
D gene: .
J gene: TRBJ1-1
CDR3 DNA: TGTGCCAGCAGCGTTTCTGCACAGGGTTTTGAAGCTTTCTTT
CDR3 protein: CASSVSAQGFEAFF

clone size: .
V gene: TRBV7-2
D gene: TRBD2
J gene: TRBJ2-3
CDR3 DNA: TGTGCCAGCAGCTTACGACTAGCTGCCACAGATACGCAGTATTTT
CDR3 protein: CASSLRLAATDTQYF

clone size: few
V gene: TRBV7-8
D gene: .
J gene: TRBJ1-6
CDR3 DNA: TGTGCCAGCAGCTTATTGACCCCGATCCCCATTCTTTCCTCCTATAATTCACCCCTCCACTTT
CDR3 protein: CASSLLTPIPILSSYNSPLHF

clone size: .
V gene: TRBV29-1
D gene: .
J gene: TRBJ1-2
CDR3 DNA: TGCAGCGTTGATAGGGGTAATGGCTACACCTTC
CDR3 protein: CSVDRGNGYTF

clone size: few
V gene: TRBV4-1
D gene: .
J gene: TRBJ2-7
CDR3 DNA: TGCGCCAGCAGCCAAGAAAAACTAGCAGGGTCCGAGCAGTACTTC
CDR3 protein: CASSQEKLAGSEQYF

clone size: .
V gene: TRBV18
D gene: .
J gene: TRBJ1-1
CDR3 DNA: TGTGCCAGCTCACCAGACAGACAGACTGAAGCTTTCTTT
CDR3 protein: CASSPDRQTEAFF

clone size: few
V gene: TRBV24-1
D gene: .
J gene: TRBJ2-1
CDR3 DNA: TGTGCCACCAGTGATTTTAGAGAAAGCTACAATGAGCAGTTCTTC
CDR3 protein: CATSDFRESYNEQFF

clone size: .
V gene: TRBV10-3
D gene: .
J gene: TRBJ2-2
CDR3 DNA: TGTGCCATCAGTGTTAACCTCCCCAGCTCCGGGGAGCTGTTTTTT
CDR3 protein: CAISVNLPSSGELFF

clone size: few
V gene: TRBV18
D gene: TRBD1
J gene: TRBJ1-1
CDR3 DNA: TGTGCCAGCTCAACCAGGGGGGACACTGAAGCTTTCTTT
CDR3 protein: CASSTRGDTEAFF

clone size: .
V gene: TRBV7-2
D gene: .
J gene: TRBJ2-5
CDR3 DNA: TGTGCCAGCAGCTTAGCAGGGAAGCTTCAACAGACCCAGTACTTC
CDR3 protein: CASSLAGKLQQTQYF